This T cell receptor beta chain was sequenced for a study of T-cell memory formation after mild COVID-19 (dated by TCRdb to the early 2020s). Study-level background: Most TCR sequence clusters were specific to one of the two donors. Two young, previously healthy adult volunteers, one female and one male, were included in the cohort. Longitudinal TCRalpha and TCRbeta repertoire sequencing tracked T-cell clones expanding and contracting after mild COVID-19 in two donors. What the study reported, not specific to this receptor: The detection of some responding clones in pre-infection memory suggests that pre-existing cross-reactive memory T cells joined the SARS-CoV-2 response. Whether the second-wave clones peaking on day 37 were SARS-CoV-2 specific was not confirmed. Contracting CD4+ clones appeared mostly in the CM and EM memory subsets, whereas CD8+ clones were enriched in EMRA. The study included only a couple of mild cases, and larger cohorts that include severe cases with pre-infection samples were judged to be necessary. From day 15 to 85, contracting clones showed balanced CD4/CD8 phenotypes, whereas a second wave of clones that expanded from day 15 to 37 leaned towards CD4+.

This clonotype was detected a few times. The clone's antigen remains unknown. No per-base quality is available; no much larger clone lies one base away. PBMCs were isolated by Ficoll-Paque density gradient centrifugation. V is clipped by 0 bases and J by 5 bases, and the sequence between their germline boundaries is 8 bases long. The germline V gene encodes CDR1 SGHRS and CDR2 YFSETQ. From the cysteine through the phenylalanine, the CDR3 covers 13 amino acids. The kept DNA is CDR3 alone, 39 bases in frame from the first base. Instrument on record: Illumina NovaSeq 6000. TCRalpha and TCRbeta cDNA libraries were constructed by 5'RACE with constant-segment primers, with sample barcodes and unique molecular identifiers being introduced. RNA was extracted from every sample with Trizol reagent. Amplification of the libraries took two PCR steps, and the second step added a second sample barcode plus Illumina TruSeq adapters. Sequencing of libraries was performed on an Illumina NovaSeq with 2 x 150 bp paired-end reads. Per the authors' processing: Demultiplexing of reads and collapsing into UMI-guided consensus sequences were performed with migec v1.2.7. Using mixcr v2.1.11, UMI consensuses were aligned to TRA and TRB V and J templates and then assembled into clonotypes. A clonotype was counted as expanded or contracted only if both edgeR and NoisET called the change significant, with noise models trained on biological replicates. For edgeR calls, the cutoffs were a false discovery rate-adjusted p below 0.01 and a log2 fold-change threshold of 1. As an exploratory analysis of dynamics, max-normalized trajectories of the 1000 most abundant clonotypes were examined by PCA with hierarchical clustering. Separately sequenced CD4+ and CD8+ repertoires were used to assign a CD4 or CD8 phenotype to each responding clone. Using fastp at Q25 and MiXCR, TCRdb reprocessed the public reads and kept productive beta chains. Rows matching on CDR3 protein sequence are summarized as one entry with the most common DNA and genes. TCRdb, rather than the study authors, made the V and J calls. This sample gives roughly 450,000 distinct CDR3 sequences in total; roughly 18% of them show up just once. The ten largest make up around a fifth of the sample.

The sequence came from a man aged 18 to 30 who had mild COVID-19 (a few samples of this study predate the infection). The sample titles of this study are shuffled in the database, so cell type and time point are left out; the donor was told from shared clones. The chain is encoded by TRBV5-1 joined to TRBJ2-5; perhaps TRBD1 is the D gene, with 6 bases matching. The specimen sequenced was PBMCs or a T cell subset sorted from them (not recorded which). The CDR3 has the sequence CASSLDTGETQYF. In nucleotides, the sequence is TGCGCCAGCAGCTTGGACACAGGGGAGACCCAGTACTTC.